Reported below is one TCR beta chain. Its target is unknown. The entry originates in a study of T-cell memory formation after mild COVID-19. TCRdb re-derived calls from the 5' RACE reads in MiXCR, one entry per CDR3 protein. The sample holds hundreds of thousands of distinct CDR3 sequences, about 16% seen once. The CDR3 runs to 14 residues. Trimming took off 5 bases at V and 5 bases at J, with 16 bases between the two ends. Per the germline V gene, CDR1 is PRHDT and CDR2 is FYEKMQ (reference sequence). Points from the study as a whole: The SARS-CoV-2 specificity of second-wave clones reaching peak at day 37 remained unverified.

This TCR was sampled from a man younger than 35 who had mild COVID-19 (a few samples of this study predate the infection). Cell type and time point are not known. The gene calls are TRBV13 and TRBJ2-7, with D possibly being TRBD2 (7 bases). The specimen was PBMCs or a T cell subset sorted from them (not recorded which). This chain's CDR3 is CASSPGGGRDEQYF. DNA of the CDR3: TGTGCCAGCAGCCCAGGAGGGGGGAGGGACGAGCAGTACTTC.